The 30 T cell receptor beta chains below come from one sample, sequenced in a study of T cell responses to AZD1222 COVID-19 vaccine. TCRdb's copy holds only in-frame clones and misses some; the assay was immunoSEQ multiplex PCR. The profile covers just under 85,000 clones, with more than 70% appearing a single time and roughly 8.7% taken by the ten largest. The sequenced sample was peripheral blood, obtained on day 0 of AZD1222 vaccination. These receptors all come from an adult in good health.

V is TRBV28 and J is TRBJ1-1; a weak D match, TRBD1 (5 bases). Trimming shortened V by 3 bases and J by 5 bases, and 10 bases separated the two germline ends. The CDR3 is made up of 13 amino acids. Looked up from germline, CDR1 is MDHEN and CDR2 is SYDVKM. CDR3 amino acids: CASSLGDKTEAFF. The DNA for the CDR3 is TGTGCCAGCAGTTTGGGGGATAAAACTGAAGCTTTCTTT.

The rearrangement joins TRBV28 to TRBJ1-5; D possibly corresponds to TRBD1 (5 bases). The germline V gene encodes CDR1 MDHEN and CDR2 SYDVKM. Deletions cut 4 bases from V and 6 bases from J, with 16 bases between. This CDR3 is 15 amino acids long. In DNA, the CDR3 is TGTGCCAGCAGTTCCGTTTCGGGGGGGATTCAGCCCCAGCATTTT. This gives the protein CASSSVSGGIQPQHF.

The rearrangement uses TRBV6-5 and TRBJ1-5; possible D gene TRBD1, 5 bases. The ends were cut back, 6 bases at V and 4 bases at J, with 10 bases in the middle. The CDR3 has 13 residues. Germline-derived CDR1 and CDR2 are MNHEY and SVGAGI. CDR3 in amino acids: CASSTDRNQPQHF. The CDR3 DNA reads TGTGCCAGCAGCACAGACAGAAATCAGCCCCAGCATTTT.

Many counts were recorded for this clone. The chain couples TRBV28 to TRBJ1-5; no definite D call. Looked up from germline, CDR1 is MDHEN and CDR2 is SYDVKM. V dropped 3 bases and J dropped 9 bases, with 15 bases sitting between them. This CDR3 has 14 residues. The CDR3 protein is CASSLNSTHVPQHF. DNA for the CDR3: TGTGCCAGCAGTTTGAACAGTACCCACGTGCCCCAGCATTTT.

A remark on this clone: The conserved closing phenylalanine or tryptophan is absent in this CDR3, likely reflecting a read error. Because the CDR3's place on the DNA is in doubt, the DNA is left out and the CDR3 is given as listed by TCRdb. The chain uses TRBV29-1 and TRBJ1-4; the D call of TRBD1 is as the table states it, not checked on the DNA. Counting both end residues, the CDR3 totals 13 amino acids. CDR1 and CDR2 (germline): SQVTM, ANQGSEA. The CDR3 sequence: CSVVLGSGGVRRV.

This rearrangement joins TRBV7-9 to TRBJ2-3; 8 bases align to TRBD2. CDR1 and CDR2 from the germline V gene are SEHNR and FQNEAQ (reference sequence). J gave up 6 bases and V 1 base, and 9 bases lay outside the gene matches. The length of the CDR3 is 16 residues. CDR3 region: CASSLVVAGKGDTQYF. CDR3 coding DNA: TGTGCCAGCAGCTTAGTGGTAGCGGGGAAAGGGGATACGCAGTATTTT.

V gene TRBV18 combines with J gene TRBJ2-5; no definite D call. The germline V and J ends were trimmed by 2 bases and 4 bases, with 5 bases remaining between them. The CDR3 length is 12 residues. Looked up from germline, CDR1 is KGHSH and CDR2 is LQKENI. CDR3 in amino acids: CASSPKRETQYF. The CDR3 DNA follows: TGTGCCAGCTCACCAAAGAGAGAGACCCAGTACTTC.

The chain recombines TRBV18 with TRBJ1-4; TRBD1 aligns across 9 bases. V shed 4 bases and J 0 bases; nucleotides not matched to a gene: 6. This CDR3 contains 17 residues. Germline CDR1 reads KGHSH; CDR2 reads LQKENI. This CDR3 reads CASSLGTGTTTNEKLFF. In nucleotides, the CDR3 is TGTGCCAGCTCACTGGGGACAGGGACAACAACTAATGAAAAACTGTTTTTT.

This clone has just one count. The CDR3 DNA sequence: TGCGCCAGCAGCTTGTTTGGCGGGAGGGCCACAGATACGCAGTATTTT. Its protein product is CASSLFGGRATDTQYF. This chain links TRBV5-1 with TRBJ2-3, with TRBD2 matching over 9 bases. CDR1 and CDR2 (germline): SGHRS, YFSETQ. The CDR3 totals 16 residues. The J segment lost 2 bases and the V segment lost 1 base, leaving 5 bases of the junction unmatched.

This clone was detected a few times. The rearrangement joins TRBV5-1 to TRBJ1-2; no reliable D call. This CDR3 has 14 amino acids. Germline V gene data show CDR1 as SGHRS and CDR2 as YFSETQ. Trimming left V 3 bases short and J 4 bases short, with 13 bases between. The CDR3 DNA reads TGCGCCAGCAGCTCCGCTCCCGGGAGCTATGGCTACACCTTC. It is translated as CASSSAPGSYGYTF.

The chain has TRBV7-3 and TRBJ2-2; D ambiguous. V was clipped by 5 bases and J by 6 bases, with 7 bases between them. Germline V gene data show CDR1 as SGHTA and CDR2 as FQGTGA. The CDR3 covers 12 residues. This CDR3 is CASSAYSGELFF. The CDR3 coding sequence is TGTGCCAGCAGCGCCTACTCCGGGGAGCTGTTTTTT.

The V and J genes are TRBV18 and TRBJ2-5; D call uncertain. Germline values: CDR1 KGHSH, CDR2 LQKENI. Trimming removed 0 bases at V and 1 base at J, with 9 bases between. The CDR3 contains 15 residues. CDR3 in amino acids: CASSPPGFVQETQYF. CDR3 coding DNA: TGTGCCAGCTCACCACCGGGGTTCGTCCAAGAGACCCAGTACTTC.

V gene TRBV4-1 combines with J gene TRBJ2-1, with unresolved D. Germline lookup yields CDR1 MGHRA and CDR2 YSYEKL. CDR3 length equals 16 residues. V lost 2 bases and J lost 0, with 11 bases in between. CDR3 in DNA: TGCGCCAGCAGCCAAATGGGCAAGAGCTCCTACAATGAGCAGTTCTTC. Protein sequence: CASSQMGKSSYNEQFF.

This rearrangement joins TRBV4-1 to TRBJ1-5; D is perhaps TRBD1 (5 bases). Germline V gives CDR1 MGHRA, CDR2 YSYEKL. Trimming removed 0 bases at V and 9 bases at J, with 15 bases between. The CDR3 is 15 residues long. CDR3 amino acids: CASSQDGGPGWPQHF. DNA for the CDR3: TGCGCCAGCAGCCAAGACGGGGGACCAGGATGGCCCCAGCATTTT.

The V call is TRBV19, the J call TRBJ1-5, with D unclear. Trimming stripped 3 bases from V and 4 bases from J, with 13 bases between. The CDR3 runs 15 residues. Germline V gives CDR1 LNHDA, CDR2 SQIVND (reference sequence). The chain's CDR3 is CASSIATERNQPQHF. The CDR3 region has the DNA TGTGCCAGTAGTATCGCCACAGAACGGAATCAGCCCCAGCATTTT.

The gene calls are TRBV25-1 and TRBJ2-3; 7 bases line up with TRBD2. Germline V gene sequence: CDR1 MGHDK, CDR2 SYGVNS. Losses at the gene ends were 5 bases for V and 4 bases for J; bases not matched to a gene: 6. The CDR3 runs to 14 residues. The CDR3: CASSSHGGADTQYF. In DNA form, the CDR3 reads TGTGCCAGCAGTTCCCATGGGGGGGCAGATACGCAGTATTTT.

This chain joins TRBV24-1 and TRBJ1-1; D is perhaps TRBD1 (5 bases). The CDR3 spans 11 residues. CDR1 is KGHDR and CDR2 is SFDVKD in the germline V gene. Trimming took 7 bases from V and 11 from J, leaving 13 bases between them. This chain's CDR3 is CATSVVRGAFF. As DNA, the CDR3 is TGTGCCACCAGCGTGGTCCGGGGGGCTTTCTTT.

The chain carries TRBV27 and TRBJ2-3; D uncertain. CDR1 MNHEY and CDR2 SMNVEV come from the germline V gene (reference sequence). The V end lost 4 bases, the J end lost 2 bases, and 10 bases lay between the germline ends. This CDR3 is built from 14 residues. Here the CDR3 DNA reads TGTGCCAGCAGTTCCCTGGATTACACAGATACGCAGTATTTT. It translates to CASSSLDYTDTQYF.

V and J are TRBV10-2 and TRBJ2-5, with D tentatively TRBD1 or TRBD2 (7 bases each). There are 16 residues in the CDR3. Trimming pared 6 bases from V and 5 bases from J, leaving 22 bases between. Per germline, CDR1 WSHSY and CDR2 SAAADI. In nucleotides, the CDR3 is TGCGCCAGCAGCCGAGCGCGGGGAGGGGGCCGCGAGACCCAGTACTTC. Its translation: CASSRARGGGRETQYF.

The chain joins TRBV7-3 to TRBJ1-5; 10 nucleotides match TRBD1. CDR3 length equals 15 residues. Germline V gene lookup returns CDR1 SGHTA and CDR2 FQGTGA. With 4 bases clipped from V and 7 bases from J, the junction kept 7 bases outside the gene matches. Written as DNA, the CDR3 is TGTGCCAGCAGCTCCCCGACAGGGGGCCTGCAGCCCCAGCATTTT. This gives the protein CASSSPTGGLQPQHF.

The chain combines TRBV18 with TRBJ1-1; maybe TRBD1 (6 bases). The CDR3 totals 15 residues. The V gene lost 6 bases and the J gene lost 2 bases, with 16 bases spanning the gap. Germline values: CDR1 KGHSH, CDR2 LQKENI. As DNA, the CDR3 is TGTGCCAGCTCGCTACAGGGATTGGGAAACACTGAAGCTTTCTTT. Its translation: CASSLQGLGNTEAFF.

This rearrangement joins TRBV11-2 to TRBJ1-2, with D maybe TRBD1 (5 bases). The CDR3 loop spans 14 amino acids. Trimming shortened V by 4 bases and J by 7 bases, and 16 bases separated the two germline ends. Germline V gene sequence: CDR1 SGHAT, CDR2 FQNNGV. CDR3 sequence: CASSSGWDSTGYTF. In nucleotides, the CDR3 is TGTGCCAGCAGCTCGGGTTGGGACTCTACTGGCTACACCTTC.

This clone has a handful of counts. The chain recombines TRBV10-3 with TRBJ2-7; 8 bases align to TRBD2. This CDR3 contains 17 residues. Losses at the gene ends were 8 bases for V and 5 bases for J; bases not matched to a gene: 20. The germline V gene encodes CDR1 ENHRY and CDR2 SYGVKD. CDR3 nucleotides: TGTGCCATCTCGCCTCTCTCCTTGCGAGCGGGAGTGGACGAGCAGTACTTC. It encodes CAISPLSLRAGVDEQYF.

The J gene is TRBJ2-1, the V gene TRBV29-1; a weak D match, TRBD2 (5 bases). The CDR3 totals 13 residues. Germline values: CDR1 SQVTM, CDR2 ANQGSEA. Trimming stripped 3 bases from V and 6 bases from J, with 12 bases between. This CDR3 reads CSVESVAFNEQFF. CDR3 DNA sequence: TGCAGCGTTGAGTCGGTAGCGTTCAATGAGCAGTTCTTC.

This clone has a handful of counts. The chain uses TRBV24-1 and TRBJ2-7, with TRBD2 matching over 8 bases. This CDR3 is built from 13 residues. Unmatched junction bases numbered 9, after V lost 9 bases and J lost 6 bases. From germline, CDR1 is KGHDR and CDR2 SFDVKD. The CDR3 region is CATEAGGAGEQYF. The CDR3 nucleotides read TGTGCCACCGAGGCCGGGGGGGCTGGCGAGCAGTACTTC.

V and J are TRBV29-1 and TRBJ2-2; D call uncertain. The V end was cut by 5 bases, the J end by 4 bases, with 11 bases between. From germline, CDR1 is SQVTM and CDR2 ANQGSEA. CDR3 length: 13 residues. CDR3 nucleotides: TGCAGCGTTCGCGCAGGCTCCACCGGGGAGCTGTTTTTT. This encodes CSVRAGSTGELFF.

This clone was picked up a small number of times. The rearrangement links TRBV30 to TRBJ1-5, with a tentative D call TRBD1 (5 bases). This CDR3 is built from 13 residues. V dropped 6 bases and J dropped 1 base, with 10 bases sitting between them. Germline V CDR1 and CDR2: GTSNPN, SVGIG (reference sequence). The CDR3 coding sequence is TGTGCCTGTTCCGGGACCAGCAATCAGCCCCAGCATTTT. Its translation: CACSGTSNQPQHF.

The chain uses TRBV30 and TRBJ1-2, with D maybe TRBD1 (5 bases). CDR1 is GTSNPN, CDR2 SVGIG, per germline (reference sequence). This CDR3 has 12 residues. V shed 1 base and J shed 7 bases, with 10 bases lying between them. This CDR3 is CAWSGAGFGYTF. The CDR3 region has the DNA TGTGCCTGGAGTGGGGCAGGGTTTGGCTACACCTTC. The full variable domain, rest sourced from reference TRBV30 and TRBJ1-2, is SQTIHQWPATLVQPVGSPLSLECTVEGTSNPNLYWYRQAAGRGLQLLFYSVGIGQISSEVPQNLSASRPQDRQFILSSKKLLLSDSGFYLCAWSGAGFGYTFGSGTRLTVV.

The chain combines TRBV5-1 with TRBJ2-1; no definite D call. The germline V gene encodes CDR1 SGHRS and CDR2 YFSETQ. V lost 1 base and J lost 0, with 8 bases in between. This CDR3 region has 15 residues. CDR3 protein: CASSLSPGSYNEQFF. CDR3 DNA: TGCGCCAGCAGCTTGAGTCCTGGCTCCTACAATGAGCAGTTCTTC.

The chain links TRBV11-1 to TRBJ1-6; D is undetermined. CDR3 size: 13 residues. CDR1 and CDR2 from the germline V gene are SGHAT and FQDESV (reference sequence). V shed 5 bases and J shed 8 bases, with 10 bases lying between them. CDR3 sequence reads: CASSPRTYSPLHF. The CDR3 region has the DNA TGTGCCAGCAGCCCCCGGACCTATTCACCCCTCCACTTT.